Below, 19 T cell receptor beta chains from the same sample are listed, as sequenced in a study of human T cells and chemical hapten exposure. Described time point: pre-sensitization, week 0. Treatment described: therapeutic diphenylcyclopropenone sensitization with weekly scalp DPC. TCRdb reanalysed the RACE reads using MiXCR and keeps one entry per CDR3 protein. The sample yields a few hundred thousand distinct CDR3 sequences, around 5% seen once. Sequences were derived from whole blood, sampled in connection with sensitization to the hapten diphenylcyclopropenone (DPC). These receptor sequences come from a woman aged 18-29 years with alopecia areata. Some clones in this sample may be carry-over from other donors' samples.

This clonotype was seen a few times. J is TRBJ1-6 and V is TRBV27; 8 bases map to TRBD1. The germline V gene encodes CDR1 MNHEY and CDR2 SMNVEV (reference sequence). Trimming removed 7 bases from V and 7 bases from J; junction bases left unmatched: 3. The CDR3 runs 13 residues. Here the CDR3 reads CASTDRANSPLHF. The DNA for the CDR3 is TGTGCCAGCACGGACAGGGCAAATTCACCCCTCCACTTT.

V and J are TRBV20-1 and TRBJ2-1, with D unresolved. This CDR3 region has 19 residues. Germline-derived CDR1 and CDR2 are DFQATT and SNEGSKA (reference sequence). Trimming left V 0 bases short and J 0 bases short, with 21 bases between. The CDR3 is CSARDRFRSGRSSYNEQFF. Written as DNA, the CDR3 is TGCAGTGCTAGAGATAGATTTCGTTCTGGGCGGTCCTCCTACAATGAGCAGTTCTTC.

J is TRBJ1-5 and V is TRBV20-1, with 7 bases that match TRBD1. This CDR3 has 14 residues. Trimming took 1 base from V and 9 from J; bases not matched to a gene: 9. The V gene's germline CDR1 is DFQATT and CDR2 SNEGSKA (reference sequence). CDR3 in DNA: TGCAGTGCTAGAGGGGGGGCAGGGGGTCGGCCCCAGCATTTT. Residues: CSARGGAGGRPQHF.

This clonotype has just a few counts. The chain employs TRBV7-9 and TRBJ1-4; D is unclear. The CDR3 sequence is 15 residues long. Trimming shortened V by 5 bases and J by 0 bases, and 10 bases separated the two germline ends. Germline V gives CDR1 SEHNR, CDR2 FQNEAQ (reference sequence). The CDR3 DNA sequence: TGTGCCAGCAGCCCGTTTGCGGCAACTAATGAAAAACTGTTTTTT. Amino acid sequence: CASSPFAATNEKLFF. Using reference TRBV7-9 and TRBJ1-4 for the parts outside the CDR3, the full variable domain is DTGVSQNPRHKITKRGQNVTFRCDPISEHNRLYWYRQTLGQGPEFLTYFQNEAQLEKSRLLSDRFSAERPKGSFSTLEIQRTEQGDSAMYLCASSPFAATNEKLFFGSGTQLSVL.

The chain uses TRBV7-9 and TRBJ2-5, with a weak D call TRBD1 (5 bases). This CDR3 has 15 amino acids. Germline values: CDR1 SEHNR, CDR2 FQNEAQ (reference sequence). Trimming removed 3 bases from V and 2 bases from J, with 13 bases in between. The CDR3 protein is CASSFYPDRQETQYF. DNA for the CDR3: TGTGCCAGCAGCTTTTACCCTGACAGACAAGAGACCCAGTACTTC.

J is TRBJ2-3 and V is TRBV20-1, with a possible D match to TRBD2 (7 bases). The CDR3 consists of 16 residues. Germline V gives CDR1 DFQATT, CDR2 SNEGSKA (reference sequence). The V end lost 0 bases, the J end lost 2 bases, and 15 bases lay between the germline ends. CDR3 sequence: CSARDIRRGPTDTQYF. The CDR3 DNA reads TGCAGTGCTAGAGACATTAGGCGGGGGCCCACAGATACGCAGTATTTT.

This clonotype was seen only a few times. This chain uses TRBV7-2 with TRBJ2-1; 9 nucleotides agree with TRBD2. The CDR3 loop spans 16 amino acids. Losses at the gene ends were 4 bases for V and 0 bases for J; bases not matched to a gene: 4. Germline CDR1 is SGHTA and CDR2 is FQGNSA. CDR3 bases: TGTGCCAGCAGCTCTAAGCGGGGGGACTCCTACAATGAGCAGTTCTTC. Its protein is CASSSKRGDSYNEQFF.

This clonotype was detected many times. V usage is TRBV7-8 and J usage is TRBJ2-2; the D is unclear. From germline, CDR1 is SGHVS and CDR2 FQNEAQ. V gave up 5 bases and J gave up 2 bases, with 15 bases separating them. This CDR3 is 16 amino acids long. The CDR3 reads CASSPLKVANTGELFF. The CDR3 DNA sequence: TGTGCCAGCAGCCCCCTCAAAGTGGCAAACACCGGGGAGCTGTTTTTT. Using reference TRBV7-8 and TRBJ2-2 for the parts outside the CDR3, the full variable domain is GAGVSQSPRYKVAKRGQDVALRCDPISGHVSLFWYQQALGQGPEFLTYFQNEAQLDKSGLPSDRFFAERPEGSVSTLKIQRTQQEDSAVYLCASSPLKVANTGELFFGEGSRLTVL.

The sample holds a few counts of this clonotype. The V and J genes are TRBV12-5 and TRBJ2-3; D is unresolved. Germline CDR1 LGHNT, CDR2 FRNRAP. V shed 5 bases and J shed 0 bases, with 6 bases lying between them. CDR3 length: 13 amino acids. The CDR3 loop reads CASGRSSTDTQYF. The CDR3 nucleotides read TGTGCTAGTGGTCGATCTAGCACAGATACGCAGTATTTT.

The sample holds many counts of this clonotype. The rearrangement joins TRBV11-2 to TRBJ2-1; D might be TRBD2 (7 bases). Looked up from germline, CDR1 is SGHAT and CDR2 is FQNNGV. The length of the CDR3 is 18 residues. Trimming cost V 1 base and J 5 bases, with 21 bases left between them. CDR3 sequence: CASSLAGPGGAINNEQFF. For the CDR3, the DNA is TGTGCCAGCAGCTTAGCAGGCCCTGGGGGGGCTATTAACAATGAGCAGTTCTTC.

The CDR3 DNA reads TGTGCCAGCAGTCCTCGGGAGAATCAGCCCCAGCATTTT. Its translation: CASSPRENQPQHF. V usage is TRBV6-5 and J usage is TRBJ1-5; D ambiguous. There are 13 residues in the CDR3. Germline V CDR1 and CDR2: MNHEY, SVGAGI. V was trimmed by 5 bases and J by 4 bases, leaving 9 bases between them.

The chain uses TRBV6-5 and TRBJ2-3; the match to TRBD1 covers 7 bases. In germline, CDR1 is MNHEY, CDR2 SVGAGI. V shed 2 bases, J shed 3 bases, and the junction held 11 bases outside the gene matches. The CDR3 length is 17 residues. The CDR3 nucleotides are TGTGCCAGCAGTTACAGCCAGGGGGTGTTAGAAACAGATACGCAGTATTTT. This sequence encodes CASSYSQGVLETDTQYF.

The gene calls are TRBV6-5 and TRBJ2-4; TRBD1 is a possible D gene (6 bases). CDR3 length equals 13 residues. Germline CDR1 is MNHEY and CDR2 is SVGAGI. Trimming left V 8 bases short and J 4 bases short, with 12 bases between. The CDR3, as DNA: TGTGCCAGCCGACGGACAGAAAAAAACATTCAGTACTTC. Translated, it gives CASRRTEKNIQYF.

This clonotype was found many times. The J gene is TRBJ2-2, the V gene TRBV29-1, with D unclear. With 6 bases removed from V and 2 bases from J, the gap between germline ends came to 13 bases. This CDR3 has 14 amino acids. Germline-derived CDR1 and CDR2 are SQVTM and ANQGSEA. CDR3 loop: CSVPGKLNTGELFF. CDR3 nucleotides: TGCAGCGTCCCCGGCAAGCTAAACACCGGGGAGCTGTTTTTT.

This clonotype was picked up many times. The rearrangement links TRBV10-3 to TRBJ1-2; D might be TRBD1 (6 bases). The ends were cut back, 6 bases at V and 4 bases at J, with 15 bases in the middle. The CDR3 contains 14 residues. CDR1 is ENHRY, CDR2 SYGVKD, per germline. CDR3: CAIRPKTGSYGYTF. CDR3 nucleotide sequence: TGTGCCATCAGACCAAAGACAGGCAGCTATGGCTACACCTTC.

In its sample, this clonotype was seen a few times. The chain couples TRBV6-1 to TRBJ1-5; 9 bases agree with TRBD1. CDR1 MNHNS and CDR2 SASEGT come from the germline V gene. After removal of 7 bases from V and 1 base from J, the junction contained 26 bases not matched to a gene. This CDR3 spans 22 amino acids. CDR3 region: CASTPNKGQGTSLISSNQPQHF. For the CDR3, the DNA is TGTGCCAGCACCCCGAATAAGGGACAGGGAACGTCTTTGATATCCAGCAATCAGCCCCAGCATTTT.

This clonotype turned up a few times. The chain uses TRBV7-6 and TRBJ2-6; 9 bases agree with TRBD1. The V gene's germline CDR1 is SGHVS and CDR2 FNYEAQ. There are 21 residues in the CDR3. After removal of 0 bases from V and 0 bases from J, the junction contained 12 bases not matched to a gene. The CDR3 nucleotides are TGTGCCAGCAGCTTAGCGCGTTCTCGGGACAGGGTCAACTCTGGGGCCAACGTCCTGACTTTC. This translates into CASSLARSRDRVNSGANVLTF.

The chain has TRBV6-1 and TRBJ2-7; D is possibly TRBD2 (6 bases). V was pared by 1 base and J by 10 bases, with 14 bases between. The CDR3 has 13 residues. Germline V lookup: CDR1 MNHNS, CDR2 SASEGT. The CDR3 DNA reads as TGTGCCAGCAGTGAAGTGGAGGGGTTGGAACAGTACTTC. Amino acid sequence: CASSEVEGLEQYF.

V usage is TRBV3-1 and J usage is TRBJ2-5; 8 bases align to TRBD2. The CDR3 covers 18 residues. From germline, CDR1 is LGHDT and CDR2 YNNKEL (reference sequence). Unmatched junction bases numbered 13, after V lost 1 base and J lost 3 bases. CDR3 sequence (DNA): TGTGCCAGCAGCCAAGTCCCCGGGGGGGCTATGTTTGAAGAGACCCAGTACTTC. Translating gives CASSQVPGGAMFEETQYF.